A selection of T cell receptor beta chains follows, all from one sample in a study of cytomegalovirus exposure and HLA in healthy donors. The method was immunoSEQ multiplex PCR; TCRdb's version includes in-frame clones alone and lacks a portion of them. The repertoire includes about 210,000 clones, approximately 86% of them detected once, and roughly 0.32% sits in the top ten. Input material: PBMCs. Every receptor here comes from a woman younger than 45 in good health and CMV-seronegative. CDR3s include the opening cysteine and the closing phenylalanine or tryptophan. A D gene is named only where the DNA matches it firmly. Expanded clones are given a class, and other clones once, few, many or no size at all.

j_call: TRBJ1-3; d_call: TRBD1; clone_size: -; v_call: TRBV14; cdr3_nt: TGTGCCAGCAGCCGCACAGGGGCACGGGGAAACACCATATATTTT; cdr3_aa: CASSRTGARGNTIYF
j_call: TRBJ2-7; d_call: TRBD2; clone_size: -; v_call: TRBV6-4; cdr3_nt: TGTGCCAGCAGCGCCGCCGCGGGAGGTTACGAGCAGTACTTC; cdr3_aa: CASSAAAGGYEQYF
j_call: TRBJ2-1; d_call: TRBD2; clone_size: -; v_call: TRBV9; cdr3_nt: TGTGCCAGCAGCGCTAGAGAAAAGGGACTAGCGGAGACCAATGAGCAGTTCTTC; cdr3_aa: CASSAREKGLAETNEQFF
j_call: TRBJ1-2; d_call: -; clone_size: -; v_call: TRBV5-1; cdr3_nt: TGCGCCAGCAGCTTGGGTGGCCAGGCCCTTAACTATGGCTACACCTTC; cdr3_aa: CASSLGGQALNYGYTF
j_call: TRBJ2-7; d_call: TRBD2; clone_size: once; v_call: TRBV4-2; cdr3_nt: TGTGCCAGCAGCCGCGCCGGGACTAGCGGGGGCCTCTCCTACGAGCAGTACTTC; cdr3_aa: CASSRAGTSGGLSYEQYF
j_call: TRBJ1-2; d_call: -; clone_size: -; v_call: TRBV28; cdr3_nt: TGTGCCAGCAGTTTAACCGGGAGGTATGGCTACACCTTC; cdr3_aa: CASSLTGRYGYTF
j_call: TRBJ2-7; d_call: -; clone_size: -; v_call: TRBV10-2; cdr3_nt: TGCGCCAGCAGTGAAACGGGACTCCCGGGTAGGCAGTACTTC; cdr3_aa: CASSETGLPGRQYF
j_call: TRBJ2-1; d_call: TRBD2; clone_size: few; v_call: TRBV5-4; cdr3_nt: TGTGCCAGCAGTAATAGCGGGCCAGAAGTGGGTGAGCAGTTCTTC; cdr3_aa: CASSNSGPEVGEQFF
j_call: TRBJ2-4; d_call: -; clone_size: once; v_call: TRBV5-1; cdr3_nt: TGCGCCAGCAGCGAACCACAGGGAATTCAGTACTTC; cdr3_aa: CASSEPQGIQYF
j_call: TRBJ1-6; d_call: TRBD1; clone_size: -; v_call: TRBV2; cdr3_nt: TGTGCCACCCATCGGGACAGGGGATATAATTCACCCCTCCACTTT; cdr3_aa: CATHRDRGYNSPLHF
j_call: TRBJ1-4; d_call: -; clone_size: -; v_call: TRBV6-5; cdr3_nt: TGTGCCAGCAGCGACAAAAATGAAAAACTGTTTTTT; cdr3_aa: CASSDKNEKLFF
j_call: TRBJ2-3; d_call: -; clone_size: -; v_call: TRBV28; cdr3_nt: TGTGCCAGCAGATCCAACTCAGATACGCAGTATTTT; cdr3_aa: CASRSNSDTQYF
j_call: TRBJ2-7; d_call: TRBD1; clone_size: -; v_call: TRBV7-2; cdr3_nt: TGTGCCAGCAGCTTAAACAGGGGACCGTACGAGCAGTACTTC; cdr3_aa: CASSLNRGPYEQYF
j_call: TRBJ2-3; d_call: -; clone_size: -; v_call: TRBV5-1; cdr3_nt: TGCGCCAGCAGCTCGGGCAGGGCCACAGATACGCAGTATTTT; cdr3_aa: CASSSGRATDTQYF
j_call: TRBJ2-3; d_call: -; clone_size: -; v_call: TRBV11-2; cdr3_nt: TGTGCCAGCAGCCCGGGACAAATCTCAGATACGCAGTATTTT; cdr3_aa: CASSPGQISDTQYF
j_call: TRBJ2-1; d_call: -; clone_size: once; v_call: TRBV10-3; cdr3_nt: TGTGCCATCAGTGAAAGGACTGTCGTTAAGCAGTTCTTC; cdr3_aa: CAISERTVVKQFF
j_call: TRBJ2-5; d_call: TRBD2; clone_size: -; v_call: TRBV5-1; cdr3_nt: TGCGCCAGCAGCGGGGGGGGACTAGCGGACTTTCAAGAGACCCAGTACTTC; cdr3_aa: CASSGGGLADFQETQYF
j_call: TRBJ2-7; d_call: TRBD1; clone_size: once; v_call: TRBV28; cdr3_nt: TGTGCCAGCAGATCCGGGACAGGGAGGTACGAGCAGTACTTC; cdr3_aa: CASRSGTGRYEQYF
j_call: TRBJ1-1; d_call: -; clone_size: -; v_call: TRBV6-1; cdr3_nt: TGTGCCAGCAGTGTACAGGGGAACACTGAAGCTTTCTTT; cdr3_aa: CASSVQGNTEAFF
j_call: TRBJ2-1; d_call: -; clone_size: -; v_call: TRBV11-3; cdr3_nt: TGTGCCAGCAGCTTAGGCAGGGACTCCTACAATGAGCAGTTCTTC; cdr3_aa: CASSLGRDSYNEQFF
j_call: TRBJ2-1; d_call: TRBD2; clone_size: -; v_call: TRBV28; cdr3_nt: TGTGCCAGCACCATAGGGGGGTTCGGAGCGGGAGGATACAATGAGCAGTTCTTC; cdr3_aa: CASTIGGFGAGGYNEQFF
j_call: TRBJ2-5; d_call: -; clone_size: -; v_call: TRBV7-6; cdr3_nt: TGTGCCAGCAGCCTTACCCCAAGACGAGGACAAGAGACCCAGTACTTC; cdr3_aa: CASSLTPRRGQETQYF
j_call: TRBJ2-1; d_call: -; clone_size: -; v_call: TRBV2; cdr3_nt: TGTGCCAGCAGTGCTGAGATCTCCTACAATGAGCAGTTCTTC; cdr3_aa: CASSAEISYNEQFF
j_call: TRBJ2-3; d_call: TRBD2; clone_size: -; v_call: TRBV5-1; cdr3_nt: TGCGCCAGCAGCATAGGGACTAGCGGGGGCACAGATACGCAGTATTTT; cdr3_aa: CASSIGTSGGTDTQYF
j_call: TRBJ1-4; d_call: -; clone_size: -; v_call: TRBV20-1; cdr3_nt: TGCAGTGCCTTAGATGAAAAACTGTTTTTT; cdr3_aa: CSALDEKLFF
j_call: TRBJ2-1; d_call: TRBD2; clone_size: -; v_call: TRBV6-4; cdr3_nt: TGTGCCAGCTCAGATACGGGAGGGCCGAGCTCCTACAATGAGCAGTTCTTC; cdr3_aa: CASSDTGGPSSYNEQFF
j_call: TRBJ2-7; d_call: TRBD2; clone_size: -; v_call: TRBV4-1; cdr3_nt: TGCGCCAGCAGCCAGGGACTACGCTACGAGCAGTACTTC; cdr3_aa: CASSQGLRYEQYF
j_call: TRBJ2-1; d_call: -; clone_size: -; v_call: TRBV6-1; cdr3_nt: TGTGCCAGCAACGAAGTAGGGGGCTACAATGAGCAGTTCTTC; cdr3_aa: CASNEVGGYNEQFF
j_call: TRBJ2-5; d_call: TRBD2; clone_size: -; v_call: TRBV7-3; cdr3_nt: TGTGCCAGCAGCTTTTCTAGCGGGAGAGGAGAGACCCAGTACTTC; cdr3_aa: CASSFSSGRGETQYF
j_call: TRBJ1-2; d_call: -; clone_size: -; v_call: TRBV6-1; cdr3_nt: TGTGCCAGCAGGGTGGAGGGGCCGCGCTATGGCTACACCTTC; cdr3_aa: CASRVEGPRYGYTF
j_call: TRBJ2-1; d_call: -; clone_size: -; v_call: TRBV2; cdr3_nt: TGTGCCAGCAGTCCCGAAGCGGAGGGTGAGCAGTTCTTC; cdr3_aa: CASSPEAEGEQFF
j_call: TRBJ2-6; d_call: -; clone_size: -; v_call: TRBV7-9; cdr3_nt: TGTGCCAGCAGCTTAGGGGGACTGCGCTCTGGGGCCAACGTCCTGACTTTC; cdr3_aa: CASSLGGLRSGANVLTF
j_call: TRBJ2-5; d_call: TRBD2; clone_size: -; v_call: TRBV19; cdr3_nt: TGTGCCAGTAGTACACTTTTCGGGGGGGAAGAGACCCAGTACTTC; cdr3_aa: CASSTLFGGEETQYF
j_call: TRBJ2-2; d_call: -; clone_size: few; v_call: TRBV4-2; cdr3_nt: TGTGCCAGCAGCCCCCCGGGATCGAACACCGGGGAGCTGTTTTTT; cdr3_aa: CASSPPGSNTGELFF
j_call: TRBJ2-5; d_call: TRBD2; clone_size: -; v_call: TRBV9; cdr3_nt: TGTGCCAGCAGCGCCTCGGGGGGTAAAGAGACCCAGTACTTC; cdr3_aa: CASSASGGKETQYF
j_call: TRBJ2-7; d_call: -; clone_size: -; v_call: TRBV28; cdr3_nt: TGTGCCAGCAGTTTTTCGTGGGGGCCTTCCTACGAGCAGTACTTC; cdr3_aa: CASSFSWGPSYEQYF
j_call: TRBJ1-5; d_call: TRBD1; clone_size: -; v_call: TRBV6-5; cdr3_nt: TGTGCCAGCAGGACAGGGGGCCAGCCCCAGCATTTT; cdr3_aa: CASRTGGQPQHF
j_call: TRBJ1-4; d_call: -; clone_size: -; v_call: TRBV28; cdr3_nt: TGTGCCAGCAGTCGCGGGGCCGTGGGTGAAAAACTGTTTTTT; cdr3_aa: CASSRGAVGEKLFF
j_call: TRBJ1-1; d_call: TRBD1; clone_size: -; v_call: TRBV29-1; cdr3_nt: TGCAGCGTCGGGACAGCTGAATTACCAGCTTTCTTT; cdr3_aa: CSVGTAELPAFF
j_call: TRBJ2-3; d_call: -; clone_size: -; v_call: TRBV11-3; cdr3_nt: TGTGCCAGCAGCTCGGGGGTGGTTGGGACAGATACGCAGTATTTT; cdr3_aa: CASSSGVVGTDTQYF
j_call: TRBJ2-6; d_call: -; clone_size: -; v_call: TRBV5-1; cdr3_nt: TGCGCCAGCAGCCCCGGAGGAAATGGGGCCAACGTCCTGACTTTC; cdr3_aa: CASSPGGNGANVLTF
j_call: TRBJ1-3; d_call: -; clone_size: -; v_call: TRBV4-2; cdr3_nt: TGTGCCAGCAGCCAAGACAGAGGGGGAGGAAACACCATATATTTT; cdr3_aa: CASSQDRGGGNTIYF
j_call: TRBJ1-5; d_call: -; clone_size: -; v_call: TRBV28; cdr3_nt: TGTGCCAGCAGTTTTATCCAGAATCAGCCCCAGCATTTT; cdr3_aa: CASSFIQNQPQHF
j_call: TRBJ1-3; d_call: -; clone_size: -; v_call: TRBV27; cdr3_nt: TGTGCCAGCAGTTTATCAGGGGACTCTGGAAACACCATATATTTT; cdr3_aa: CASSLSGDSGNTIYF
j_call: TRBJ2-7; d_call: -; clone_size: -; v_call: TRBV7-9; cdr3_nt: TGTGCCAGCAGCCTGAACTTGGGTACGGACAGCTCCTACGAGCAGTACTTC; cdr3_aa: CASSLNLGTDSSYEQYF